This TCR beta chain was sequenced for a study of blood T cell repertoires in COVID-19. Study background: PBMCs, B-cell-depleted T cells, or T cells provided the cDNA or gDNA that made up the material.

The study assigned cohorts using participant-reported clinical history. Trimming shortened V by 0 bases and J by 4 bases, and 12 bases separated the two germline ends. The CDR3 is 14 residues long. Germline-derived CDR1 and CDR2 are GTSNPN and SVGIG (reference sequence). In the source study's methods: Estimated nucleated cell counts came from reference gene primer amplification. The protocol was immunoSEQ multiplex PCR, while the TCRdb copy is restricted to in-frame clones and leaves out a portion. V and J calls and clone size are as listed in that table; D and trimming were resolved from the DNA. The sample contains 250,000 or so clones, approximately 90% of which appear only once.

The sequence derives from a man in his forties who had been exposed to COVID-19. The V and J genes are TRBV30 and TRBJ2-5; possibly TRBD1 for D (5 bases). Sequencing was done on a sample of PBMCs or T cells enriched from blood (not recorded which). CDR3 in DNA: TGTGCCTGGAGTGTACAAGGGGCTGGAGAGACCCAGTACTTC. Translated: CAWSVQGAGETQYF.